The 25 T cell receptor beta chains reported below all come from one sample, sequenced in a study of blood T cell repertoires in COVID-19. Here immunoSEQ multiplex PCR was the method, and the copy in TCRdb shows in-frame clones only, minus some. The table has 210,000 or so clones, around nine tenths seen once. Sequenced input: peripheral blood. Source of these receptors: a man aged 40-50 years with acute or convalescent COVID-19.

This CDR3 is CASSLLGADQPQHF. In DNA form, the CDR3 reads TGTGCCAGCAGCTTATTGGGAGCCGATCAGCCCCAGCATTTT. The chain couples TRBV7-9 to TRBJ1-5; no firm D call. Germline loops: CDR1 SEHNR, CDR2 FQNEAQ (reference sequence). V lost 2 bases and J lost 5, with 10 bases in between. This CDR3 has 14 amino acids.

The chain combines TRBV6-5 with TRBJ1-2, with D unresolved. The CDR3 contains 11 residues. Trimming left V 7 bases short and J 4 bases short, with 7 bases between. The V gene's germline CDR1 is MNHEY and CDR2 SVGAGI. In DNA form, the CDR3 reads TGTGCCAGCACCGCAGGCTATGGCTACACCTTC. This encodes CASTAGYGYTF.

The chain couples TRBV12-3 or TRBV12-4 to TRBJ1-2; possibly TRBD1 for D (6 bases). V was clipped by 5 bases and J by 4 bases, with 11 bases between them. The CDR3 loop spans 13 amino acids. CDR3 in amino acids: CASSPTGSYGYTF. In DNA form, the CDR3 reads TGTGCCAGCAGTCCTACAGGGTCCTATGGCTACACCTTC.

This chain uses TRBV7-2 with TRBJ1-4, with D uncertain. The CDR3 extends over 14 amino acids. V was clipped by 2 bases and J by 4 bases, with 8 bases between them. The germline V gene encodes CDR1 SGHTA and CDR2 FQGNSA. CDR3: CASSLPGLNEKLFF. The CDR3 DNA is TGTGCCAGCAGCTTACCAGGACTTAATGAAAAACTGTTTTTT.

This chain connects TRBV6-1 to TRBJ1-6, with a possible D match to TRBD1 (6 bases). CDR3 length: 15 residues. CDR1 and CDR2 from the germline V gene are MNHNS and SASEGT. Trimming pared 2 bases from V and 10 bases from J, leaving 15 bases between. CDR3 in amino acids: CASSERGGERSPLHF. For the CDR3, the DNA is TGTGCCAGCAGTGAAAGGGGGGGGGAGCGATCACCCCTCCACTTT.

This chain connects TRBV6-5 to TRBJ1-1, with a weak D call TRBD1 (6 bases). The CDR3 spans 15 residues. Trimming pared 11 bases from V and 1 base from J, leaving 20 bases between. Germline V gene lookup returns CDR1 MNHEY and CDR2 SVGAGI. CDR3 bases: TGTGCCGCAGGGGACCCGGGACACAAGAACACTGAAGCTTTCTTT. It encodes CAAGDPGHKNTEAFF.

The chain employs TRBV6-4 and TRBJ2-1; D gene ambiguous. Germline CDR1 MRHNA, CDR2 SNTAGT. V shed 0 bases and J shed 10 bases, with 10 bases lying between them. This CDR3 spans 13 amino acids. The CDR3 region has the DNA TGTGCCAGCAGTGACTCGGAGATTAGCGAGCAGTTCTTC. Its protein product is CASSDSEISEQFF.

This rearrangement joins TRBV28 to TRBJ2-3; 7 bases map to TRBD1. The germline V gene has CDR1 MDHEN and CDR2 SYDVKM. The junction had 11 bases not matched to a gene; V was cut back by 6 bases and J by 2 bases. This CDR3 spans 16 amino acids. The CDR3: CASSTRTGGSTDTQYF. CDR3 coding DNA: TGTGCCAGCAGCACCCGGACAGGTGGTTCCACAGATACGCAGTATTTT.

The chain has TRBV20-1 and TRBJ2-7; no clear D. V lost 2 bases, J lost 13 bases, and 15 bases lay in between. The CDR3 runs 11 residues. Germline CDR1 and CDR2: DFQATT and SNEGSKA (reference sequence). CDR3 DNA sequence: TGCAGTGCTAGAACGGGTCCCCCACAATACTTC. It specifies CSARTGPPQYF.

The rearrangement links TRBV5-1 to TRBJ2-7, with D tentatively TRBD1 (6 bases). Germline V lookup: CDR1 SGHRS, CDR2 YFSETQ. Trimming shortened V by 4 bases and J by 3 bases, and 14 bases separated the two germline ends. The CDR3 is made up of 14 amino acids. In nucleotides, the CDR3 is TGCGCCAGCAGCCGGAATCCAGGGGACTACGAGCAGTACTTC. Residues: CASSRNPGDYEQYF.

J is TRBJ2-7 and V is TRBV28; unclear D gene. The CDR3 covers 10 residues. Per germline, CDR1 MDHEN and CDR2 SYDVKM. CDR3 sequence reads: CASGPYEQYF. The CDR3, as DNA: TGTGCGTCGGGTCCCTACGAGCAGTACTTC.

This CDR3 reads CASSPTGIAYGYTF. CDR3 sequence (DNA): TGTGCCAGCTCACCGACAGGGATCGCCTATGGCTACACCTTC. The chain uses TRBV18 and TRBJ1-2; 7 nucleotides align to TRBD1. The CDR3 length is 14 residues. With 3 bases clipped from V and 4 bases from J, the junction kept 5 bases outside the gene matches. CDR1 is KGHSH, CDR2 LQKENI, per germline.

CDR3 sequence: CASSRRGPGSYEQYF. The CDR3 DNA reads as TGTGCCAGCAGTCGCAGGGGGCCGGGGTCCTACGAGCAGTACTTC. The chain links TRBV2 to TRBJ2-7; TRBD1 matches at 8 bases. J lost 1 base, V lost 5 bases, and 7 bases had no gene match. CDR1 is SNHLY, CDR2 FYNNEI, per germline. The CDR3 runs to 15 residues. Using reference TRBV2 and TRBJ2-7 for the parts outside the CDR3, the full variable domain is EPEVTQTPSHQVTQMGQEVILRCVPISNHLYFYWYRQILGQKVEFLVSFYNNEISEKSEIFDDQFSVERPDGSNFTLKIRSTKLEDSAMYFCASSRRGPGSYEQYFGPGTRLTVT.

The V gene is TRBV5-8, the J gene TRBJ2-5, with 8 bases matching TRBD2. Germline CDR1 SGHTS, CDR2 YDEGEE. This CDR3 has 15 residues. Trimming removed 4 bases from V and 5 bases from J; junction bases left unmatched: 10. CDR3 bases: TGTGCCAGCAGCCCCGGGGGGGCCGGAACGGAGACCCAGTACTTC. It is translated as CASSPGGAGTETQYF.

The V gene is TRBV3-1 (or the pseudogene TRBV3-2), the J gene TRBJ2-7, with 7 bases matching TRBD1. V was clipped by 2 bases and J by 3 bases; unmatched bases: 7. In germline, CDR1 is LGHDT, CDR2 YNNKEL (reference sequence). This CDR3 region has 15 residues. As DNA, the CDR3 is TGTGCCAGCAGCCAACCTGACAGGGCCCGCTACGAGCAGTACTTC. It translates to CASSQPDRARYEQYF.

This clone was picked up a small number of times. The chain is built from TRBV7-2 and TRBJ1-1; D is undetermined. The V end was cut by 3 bases, the J end by 0 bases, with 5 bases between. CDR3 size: 13 residues. The germline V gene encodes CDR1 SGHTA and CDR2 FQGNSA. CDR3 nucleotide sequence: TGTGCCAGCAGCTTGAGGATGAACACTGAAGCTTTCTTT. Amino acid sequence: CASSLRMNTEAFF.

A few counts support this clone. The chain carries TRBV9 and TRBJ2-7; TRBD1 aligns across 10 bases. The length of the CDR3 is 15 residues. After removal of 3 bases from V and 3 bases from J, the junction contained 6 bases not matched to a gene. Germline lookup yields CDR1 SGDLS and CDR2 YYNGEE. CDR3: CASSDSRTGGYEQYF. Written as DNA, the CDR3 is TGTGCCAGCAGCGATAGCAGGACAGGGGGCTACGAGCAGTACTTC.

In its sample, this clone was seen a few times. The chain carries TRBV19 and TRBJ2-6, with D perhaps TRBD1 (6 bases). Trimming shortened V by 4 bases and J by 0 bases, and 13 bases separated the two germline ends. This CDR3 region has 17 residues. Germline CDR1 reads LNHDA; CDR2 reads SQIVND (reference sequence). DNA for the CDR3: TGTGCCAGTAGTACGTATCACAGGGACTCTGGGGCCAACGTCCTGACTTTC. Its protein product is CASSTYHRDSGANVLTF. The whole variable domain, filled in from reference TRBV19 and TRBJ2-6, reads DGGITQSPKYLFRKEGQNVTLSCEQNLNHDAMYWYRQDPGQGLRLIYYSQIVNDFQKGDIAEGYSVSREKKESFPLTVTSAQKNPTAFYLCASSTYHRDSGANVLTFGAGSRLTVL.

The rearrangement joins TRBV3-1 (or the pseudogene TRBV3-2) to TRBJ1-2, with no clear D. CDR3 length: 14 amino acids. V was shortened by 1 base and J by 2 bases, with 8 bases between the two germline ends. From germline, CDR1 is LGHDT and CDR2 YNNKEL (reference sequence). The CDR3 bases are TGTGCCAGCAGCCAAGTTGGCGGGAACTATGGCTACACCTTC. This encodes CASSQVGGNYGYTF.

The CDR3 DNA is TGTGCCAGCACCGGGACAGTCCATCAGCCCCAGCATTTT. Translating gives CASTGTVHQPQHF. The chain uses TRBV2 and TRBJ1-5; 7 bases match TRBD1. The CDR3 consists of 13 residues. Germline values: CDR1 SNHLY, CDR2 FYNNEI. J was trimmed by 5 bases and V by 7 bases; bases with no gene match: 5. The variable domain in full, completed from reference TRBV2 and TRBJ1-5, reads EPEVTQTPSHQVTQMGQEVILRCVPISNHLYFYWYRQILGQKVEFLVSFYNNEISEKSEIFDDQFSVERPDGSNFTLKIRSTKLEDSAMYFCASTGTVHQPQHFGDGTRLSIL.

The chain recombines TRBV10-3 with TRBJ1-1; 9 bases line up with TRBD1. Trimming took 4 bases from V and 2 from J; bases not matched to a gene: 2. This CDR3 is 14 amino acids long. The germline gives CDR1 ENHRY, CDR2 SYGVKD. The CDR3 sequence is CAISADRGNTEAFF. Here the CDR3 DNA reads TGTGCCATCAGTGCGGACAGGGGAAACACTGAAGCTTTCTTT.

The V call is TRBV2, the J call TRBJ2-7, with D perhaps TRBD1 (6 bases). CDR1 is SNHLY and CDR2 is FYNNEI in the germline V gene. V was pared by 6 bases and J by 3 bases, with 9 bases between. The CDR3 is 12 amino acids. CDR3 DNA: TGTGCCAGCAGACGACAGGACTACGAGCAGTACTTC. Protein sequence: CASRRQDYEQYF.

The chain combines TRBV6-4 with TRBJ2-3, with 10 nucleotides matching TRBD2. Per germline, CDR1 MRHNA and CDR2 SNTAGT. This CDR3 has 16 amino acids. Trimming cost V 2 bases and J 4 bases; bases outside gene matches: 6. The CDR3 DNA is TGTGCCAGCAGTGACGCAGCGGGGGGGGCCCCAGATACGCAGTATTTT. Amino acid sequence: CASSDAAGGAPDTQYF.

V usage is TRBV30 and J usage is TRBJ2-2; 10 bases align to TRBD2. Trimming at V came to 2 bases and at J to 6 bases, leaving 9 bases not matched to a gene. The CDR3 loop spans 16 amino acids. Germline values: CDR1 GTSNPN, CDR2 SVGIG (reference sequence). CDR3 bases: TGTGCCTGGAGTCGCACAGCGGGGGGGGAATCCGGGGAGCTGTTTTTT. Protein product: CAWSRTAGGESGELFF. Supplemented by reference TRBV30 and TRBJ2-2, the full variable domain reads SQTIHQWPATLVQPVGSPLSLECTVEGTSNPNLYWYRQAAGRGLQLLFYSVGIGQISSEVPQNLSASRPQDRQFILSSKKLLLSDSGFYLCAWSRTAGGESGELFFGEGSRLTVL.

The rearrangement links TRBV3-1 (or the pseudogene TRBV3-2) to TRBJ2-5; D is undetermined. CDR1 is LGHDT and CDR2 is YNNKEL in the germline V gene (reference sequence). The CDR3 extends over 14 amino acids. The V end lost 4 bases, the J end lost 7 bases, and 16 bases lay between the germline ends. The CDR3 loop is CASSLTIEVGTQYF. CDR3 nucleotides: TGTGCCAGCAGCCTAACAATAGAGGTTGGGACCCAGTACTTC.